Listed here are 8 T cell receptor beta chains from one sample, sequenced in a study of cytomegalovirus exposure and HLA in healthy donors. It was with 60 Vbeta and 13 Jbeta primers that the PCR ran. Sequencing was performed with immunoSEQ multiplex PCR; in TCRdb, only in-frame clones are kept and a portion is missing. The table lists over 110,000 clones, 65% to 85% of them singletons, with 2% to 3% in the top ten. Sequencing input: PBMCs. All receptors come from a male donor in good health and CMV-seronegative.

The rearrangement uses TRBV7-8 and TRBJ1-2; D is unclear. The CDR3 covers 11 residues. Germline V gene data show CDR1 as SGHVS and CDR2 as FQNEAQ. V dropped 4 bases and J dropped 5 bases, with 5 bases sitting between them. The DNA of the CDR3 is TGTGCCAGCAGCTCCCAATATGGCTACACCTTC. As protein: CASSSQYGYTF. The complete variable domain, with remaining parts taken from reference TRBV7-8 and TRBJ1-2, reads GAGVSQSPRYKVAKRGQDVALRCDPISGHVSLFWYQQALGQGPEFLTYFQNEAQLDKSGLPSDRFFAERPEGSVSTLKIQRTQQEDSAVYLCASSSQYGYTFGSGTRLTVV.

In the case of this clone: The sample holds other DNA sequences that translate to the same CDR3. The chain recombines TRBV19 with TRBJ2-7; 12 bases fit TRBD2. Germline CDR1 LNHDA, CDR2 SQIVND (reference sequence). J was trimmed by 1 base and V by 8 bases; bases with no gene match: 0. This CDR3 has 13 amino acids. The CDR3 sequence is CASGTSGSYEQYF. As DNA, the CDR3 is TGTGCCAGTGGGACTAGCGGGTCCTACGAGCAGTACTTC.

The chain carries TRBV7-8 and TRBJ2-5; D not resolved. This CDR3 has 13 amino acids. V lost 6 bases and J 4 bases, leaving 12 bases between the germline ends. Germline V gene sequence: CDR1 SGHVS, CDR2 FQNEAQ. CDR3: CASSYLSSETQYF. As DNA, the CDR3 is TGTGCCAGCAGTTATTTGTCGTCAGAGACCCAGTACTTC.

The chain recombines TRBV2 with TRBJ2-3; 8 bases are a match to TRBD1. The CDR3 length is 15 residues. The V and J ends lost 2 bases and 4 bases, in that order; junction bases with no gene match: 5. CDR1 is SNHLY and CDR2 is FYNNEI in the germline V gene. CDR3 region: CASSEQGARADTQYF. CDR3 bases: TGTGCCAGCAGTGAACAGGGGGCGCGTGCAGATACGCAGTATTTT.

The chain employs TRBV4-2 and TRBJ2-7, with a possible D match to TRBD2 (6 bases). The CDR3 is made up of 14 amino acids. CDR1 LGHNA and CDR2 YNFKEQ come from the germline V gene. Trimming stripped 1 base from V and 4 bases from J, with 11 bases between. This chain's CDR3 is CASSQARAGYEQYF. Written as DNA, the CDR3 is TGTGCCAGCAGCCAAGCGCGGGCGGGATACGAGCAGTACTTC.

The chain joins TRBV6-1 to TRBJ2-7; 7 nucleotides agree with TRBD2. V dropped 5 bases and J dropped 5; count of bases not matched to a gene: 3. This CDR3 has 12 residues. CDR1 is MNHNS and CDR2 is SASEGT in the germline V gene. The CDR3 loop is CASSTTSHEQYF. The DNA of the CDR3 is TGTGCCAGCAGTACGACTAGCCACGAGCAGTACTTC.

The chain uses TRBV30 and TRBJ2-1; 10 nucleotides align to TRBD2. Losses at the gene ends were 0 bases for V and 12 bases for J; bases not matched to a gene: 5. CDR1 is GTSNPN, CDR2 SVGIG, per germline (reference sequence). The CDR3 sequence is 13 residues long. The CDR3 sequence is CAWSVVAGGGQFF. In DNA, the CDR3 is TGTGCCTGGAGTGTAGTAGCGGGAGGCGGGCAGTTCTTC.

The chain joins TRBV21-1 to TRBJ1-1; the table's D call of TRBD1 was not tested on the DNA. TRBV21-1 is recorded as a pseudogene. This CDR3 has 16 residues. The CDR3 is CASSKVSSTGGTEAFF. CDR3 DNA sequence: TGTGCCAGCAGCAAAGTCTCTTCAACAGGGGGCACTGAAGCTTTCTTT.